This T cell receptor beta chain was documented in a study of T cells in Graves' hyperthyroidism and ophthalmopathy. Study results and limitations: Blood also held most thyroid clonotypes expanded beyond 0.001.

It was RNA transcripts that yielded the amplified TCR beta CDR3 regions. The TCR CDR3 was amplified in a first-round RT-PCR using the HTBI primer set. TCRdb reprocessed the multiplex PCR reads via MiXCR and lists one record per CDR3 protein. The data contain about 380,000 distinct CDR3 sequences, less than 20% of them seen just once; the ten biggest clones take up 35% to 45%. Disease lasting under 3 months, a NOSPECS grade of at least 4, and a Clinical Activity Score of at least 3 were features of the ophthalmopathy patients. It was uncontrolled infection, other autoimmune disease, pregnancy or lactation that excluded patients. A roughly 10 ml volume of fresh peripheral blood provided the PBMCs. About this clonotype itself: Antigen unknown.

Germline V gene lookup returns CDR1 DFQATT and CDR2 SNEGSKA (reference sequence). Trimming took 0 bases from V and 4 from J; bases not matched to a gene: 4. The CDR3 totals 14 residues. The chain is built from TRBV20-1 and TRBJ2-7; the match to TRBD1 covers 9 bases. Sample: blood. This TCR was sampled from a man younger than 30 with Graves' ophthalmopathy. The CDR3 loop is CSARDDRGGYEQYF. The DNA for the CDR3 is TGCAGTGCTAGAGATGACAGGGGGGGGTACGAGCAGTACTTC.